This passage covers 29 T cell receptor beta chains from one sample sequenced in a study of blood T cells in healthy people across ages. A sample-barcoded 5' primer and a J-beta primer mix were used in a second PCR of about 6 to 12 cycles. TCRdb redid the calling of the 5' RACE reads with MiXCR, one entry per CDR3 protein. The sample consists of 700,000 to 1,000,000 distinct CDR3 sequences, 40% to 50% of them appearing once. The sequenced sample was blood. Receptors originate from a man between 60 and 75 years old in good health.

This clonotype was detected a few times. The chain links TRBV6-2 or TRBV6-3 to TRBJ2-7; weak D call: TRBD1 (6 bases). This CDR3 comprises 15 residues. V was cut by 6 bases and J by 0 bases, with 15 bases left in between. The germline gives CDR1 MNHEY, CDR2 SVGEGT. The CDR3 nucleotides read TGTGCCAGCAGCTCCTATCGGACAGTCTCCTACGAGCAGTACTTC. It translates to CASSSYRTVSYEQYF.

This sequence joins TRBV28 and TRBJ2-4, with D possibly being TRBD2 (5 bases). V was shortened by 8 bases and J by 4 bases, with 18 bases between the two germline ends. The CDR3 contains 15 residues. The germline V gene has CDR1 MDHEN and CDR2 SYDVKM. CDR3: CASATWETVKNIQYF. DNA for the CDR3: TGTGCCAGCGCCACATGGGAGACGGTTAAAAACATTCAGTACTTC.

The chain combines TRBV6-2 or TRBV6-3 with TRBJ2-2, with 8 positions matching TRBD2. V lost 5 bases, J lost 4 bases, and 12 bases stayed unmatched. This CDR3 region has 17 residues. Germline CDR1 reads MNHEY; CDR2 reads SVGEGT. DNA for the CDR3: TGTGCCAGCAGTCGAAGACCCGGGACTAGGGGCACCGGGGAGCTGTTTTTT. Encoded protein: CASSRRPGTRGTGELFF.

V and J are TRBV18 and TRBJ1-1; TRBD1 might be the D (6 bases). Germline V gives CDR1 KGHSH, CDR2 LQKENI. The CDR3 loop spans 18 amino acids. Trimming stripped 2 bases from V and 3 bases from J, with 22 bases between. The CDR3 is CASSPFLVGGRVDTEAFF. The CDR3 DNA reads TGTGCCAGCTCACCATTCCTTGTCGGGGGGCGCGTGGACACTGAAGCTTTCTTT.

The V call is TRBV28, the J call TRBJ1-1; TRBD1 aligns across 8 bases. V was pared by 6 bases and J by 0 bases, with 6 bases of the junction left unmatched. Germline lookup yields CDR1 MDHEN and CDR2 SYDVKM. The CDR3 has 15 residues. The CDR3 bases are TGTGCCAGCAGAAGCCAACAGGGGGTGAACACTGAAGCTTTCTTT. It yields the protein CASRSQQGVNTEAFF.

In nucleotides, the CDR3 is TGTGCCAGCAGCGAGATCCGGACAGCTAAGATAGAACCGAACACCGGGGAGCTGTTTTTT. Its protein is CASSEIRTAKIEPNTGELFF. This chain joins TRBV9 and TRBJ2-2; tentative D call: TRBD1 (6 bases). Trimming took 3 bases from V and 0 from J, leaving 24 bases between them. The CDR3 is made up of 20 amino acids. Looked up from germline, CDR1 is SGDLS and CDR2 is YYNGEE. Using reference TRBV9 and TRBJ2-2 for the parts outside the CDR3, the full variable domain is DSGVTQTPKHLITATGQRVTLRCSPRSGDLSVYWYQQSLDQGLQFLIQYYNGEERAKGNILERFSAQQFPDLHSELNLSSLELGDSALYFCASSEIRTAKIEPNTGELFFGEGSRLTVL.

This clonotype was detected once. V usage is TRBV4-1 and J usage is TRBJ2-2, with D possibly TRBD2 on 7 matching bases. Germline assignment: CDR1 MGHRA and CDR2 YSYEKL. V lost 0 bases and J 5 bases, leaving 13 bases between the germline ends. The CDR3 consists of 16 residues. In DNA form, the CDR3 reads TGCGCCAGCAGCCAAGATGCGGGGGCGTTTACCGGGGAGCTGTTTTTT. Encoded protein: CASSQDAGAFTGELFF.

This clonotype was counted a few times. The rearrangement uses TRBV6-2 or TRBV6-3 and TRBJ2-1, with D maybe TRBD2 (6 bases). The CDR3 runs 16 residues. The germline V and J ends were trimmed by 0 bases and 0 bases, with 9 bases remaining between them. Germline values: CDR1 MNHEY, CDR2 SVGEGT. The DNA for the CDR3 is TGTGCCAGCAGTTACTCGAGGAGGGGCTCCTACAATGAGCAGTTCTTC. This sequence encodes CASSYSRRGSYNEQFF.

The CDR3 region is CASSLGQSLTNEKLFF. The CDR3, as DNA: TGTGCCAGCAGTCTCGGACAGTCTCTAACTAATGAAAAACTGTTTTTT. The chain recombines TRBV7-9 with TRBJ1-4; D is perhaps TRBD1 (6 bases). V lost 6 bases and J 1 base, leaving 15 bases between the germline ends. Germline CDR1 is SEHNR and CDR2 is FQNEAQ (reference sequence). The CDR3 runs 16 residues.

This clonotype was observed a few times. The chain recombines TRBV28 with TRBJ1-2; weak D call: TRBD1 (5 bases). The germline V gene has CDR1 MDHEN and CDR2 SYDVKM. The CDR3 spans 13 residues. V was cut by 5 bases and J by 2 bases, with 9 bases left in between. In DNA form, the CDR3 reads TGTGCCAGCAGTATGGGGCAGAACTATGGCTACACCTTC. Translating it yields CASSMGQNYGYTF.

This clonotype was counted many times. The chain combines TRBV20-1 with TRBJ1-2; D may be TRBD1 (6 bases). The CDR3 runs to 13 residues. Per germline, CDR1 DFQATT and CDR2 SNEGSKA (reference sequence). V gave up 5 bases and J gave up 2 bases, with 12 bases separating them. The CDR3 loop reads CSAGQGQNYGYTF. CDR3 DNA: TGCAGTGCTGGGCAGGGGCAGAACTATGGCTACACCTTC.

CDR3 in amino acids: CASSPYANTGELFF. CDR3 sequence (DNA): TGCGCCAGCAGTCCGTACGCGAACACCGGGGAGCTGTTTTTT. The chain employs TRBV5-1 and TRBJ2-2; D uncertain. The CDR3 is 14 residues long. V lost 5 bases, J lost 0 bases, and 8 bases lay in between. Germline V lookup: CDR1 SGHRS, CDR2 YFSETQ.

This clonotype has more than one count but fewer than ten. The chain is built from TRBV6-2 or TRBV6-3 and TRBJ2-5, with D unclear. The CDR3 is 13 residues long. Trimming shortened V by 2 bases and J by 7 bases, and 11 bases separated the two germline ends. The V gene's germline CDR1 is MNHEY and CDR2 SVGEGT. The CDR3 region has the DNA TGTGCCAGCAGTTACAATACCCCGGGGACCCAGTACTTC. It yields the protein CASSYNTPGTQYF.

The rearrangement uses TRBV30 and TRBJ1-5; D might be TRBD1 (5 bases). The ends were cut back, 3 bases at V and 5 bases at J, with 11 bases in the middle. The CDR3 is made up of 13 amino acids. The germline gives CDR1 GTSNPN, CDR2 SVGIG (reference sequence). In DNA, the CDR3 is TGTGCCTGGAGCAGGGAATGGGATCAGCCCCAGCATTTT. It translates to CAWSREWDQPQHF. The full variable domain, with the rest looked up from reference TRBV30 and TRBJ1-5, is SQTIHQWPATLVQPVGSPLSLECTVEGTSNPNLYWYRQAAGRGLQLLFYSVGIGQISSEVPQNLSASRPQDRQFILSSKKLLLSDSGFYLCAWSREWDQPQHFGDGTRLSIL.

The chain uses TRBV15 and TRBJ1-4; 9 positions agree with TRBD1. J was trimmed by 10 bases and V by 3 bases; bases with no gene match: 12. From germline, CDR1 is LNHNV and CDR2 YYDKDF (reference sequence). CDR3 size: 16 residues. The CDR3 sequence is CATSRGQGVEIGKLFF. The CDR3 DNA is TGTGCCACCAGCAGGGGACAGGGCGTAGAGATTGGAAAACTGTTTTTT.

This chain links TRBV20-1 with TRBJ1-6; TRBD1 might be the D (5 bases). The CDR3 contains 14 residues. Germline loops: CDR1 DFQATT, CDR2 SNEGSKA (reference sequence). V was cut by 0 bases and J by 4 bases, with 7 bases left in between. The CDR3 DNA reads as TGCAGTGCTAGAGACAGGGTTTATAATTCACCCCTCCACTTT. This gives the protein CSARDRVYNSPLHF.

The V call is TRBV6-2 or TRBV6-3, the J call TRBJ1-1; D unclear. This CDR3 is 15 amino acids long. Per the germline V gene, CDR1 is MNHEY and CDR2 is SVGEGT. V was clipped by 0 bases and J by 1 base, with 9 bases between them. The CDR3, as DNA: TGTGCCAGCAGTTACTCAGGGTTTGCGAACACTGAAGCTTTCTTT. This gives the protein CASSYSGFANTEAFF.

Concerning this clonotype: This clone may be a read error of a much larger clone one base away. The gene calls are TRBV20-1 and TRBJ2-7; 10 bases line up with TRBD2. J gave up 7 bases and V 6 bases, and 18 bases lay outside the gene matches. The CDR3 is made up of 16 amino acids. Germline CDR1 is DFQATT and CDR2 is SNEGSKA (reference sequence). CDR3 in amino acids: CSAPILERGGYNEQYF. Here the CDR3 DNA reads TGCAGTGCGCCCATTCTAGAGCGGGGGGGATATAATGAGCAGTACTTC.

A note on this clonotype: Compared with germline, one end of the junction differs, possibly owing to a read error. V and J are TRBV20-1 and TRBJ1-1; 7 nucleotides line up with TRBD1. Looked up from germline, CDR1 is DFQATT and CDR2 is SNEGSKA (reference sequence). CDR3 length equals 14 residues. The chain's CDR3 is CSARETGLNTEALF. The CDR3 region has the DNA TGCAGTGCTAGAGAGACAGGGTTGAACACTGAAGCTTTATTT.

CDR3: CASSLSVGTGLQYF. In nucleotides, the CDR3 is TGTGCCAGCAGCTTATCGGTAGGGACAGGGCTTCAGTACTTC. The chain is built from TRBV11-3 and TRBJ2-7, with 9 bases fitting TRBD1. Per the germline V gene, CDR1 is SGHNT and CDR2 is YENEEA. The CDR3 has 14 residues. The trim removed 2 bases at V and 10 bases at J, leaving 9 bases unmatched.

The V gene is TRBV5-1, the J gene TRBJ2-1, with no clear D. The germline gives CDR1 SGHRS, CDR2 YFSETQ. V was shortened by 0 bases and J by 5 bases, with 12 bases between the two germline ends. There are 15 residues in the CDR3. CDR3 in amino acids: CASSLVALPNNEQFF. CDR3 in DNA: TGCGCCAGCAGCTTGGTTGCACTACCGAACAATGAGCAGTTCTTC.

In this sample, this clonotype turned up many times. The DNA of the CDR3 is TGCAGTGCCGTACAGGGGGTCGGCTACGAGCAGTACTTC. Protein product: CSAVQGVGYEQYF. The chain employs TRBV20-1 and TRBJ2-7, with 8 bases lining up with TRBD1. CDR3 length: 13 residues. The V and J ends lost 6 bases and 3 bases, in that order; junction bases with no gene match: 7. Germline values: CDR1 DFQATT, CDR2 SNEGSKA (reference sequence).

The chain joins TRBV9 to TRBJ2-2, with 7 positions matching TRBD1. The V gene end was trimmed by 3 bases and the J gene end by 4 bases; junction bases not matched to a gene: 6. CDR1 SGDLS and CDR2 YYNGEE come from the germline V gene. The CDR3 loop spans 15 amino acids. CDR3 loop: CASSETGTSTGELFF. The CDR3 coding sequence is TGTGCCAGCAGCGAGACAGGGACGAGCACCGGGGAGCTGTTTTTT.

This clonotype was detected only once. This chain uses TRBV28 with TRBJ2-1; D is perhaps TRBD1 (6 bases). Judging by the DNA end, TRBJ2-7 fits better; the J call may be wrong. The germline V gene has CDR1 MDHEN and CDR2 SYDVKM. The CDR3 length is 15 residues. CDR3 protein: CASNSGTKKLYEQYF. CDR3 in DNA: TGTGCCAGCAATTCCGGGACAAAAAAACTCTACGAGCAGTACTTC.

The chain links TRBV12-3 or TRBV12-4 to TRBJ2-5; 8 bases agree with TRBD1. This CDR3 spans 15 amino acids. The V gene end was trimmed by 4 bases and the J gene end by 3 bases; junction bases not matched to a gene: 7. CDR3 sequence reads: CASSWDRDRKETQYF. For the CDR3, the DNA is TGTGCCAGCAGTTGGGACCGGGACAGGAAAGAGACCCAGTACTTC.

The chain employs TRBV27 and TRBJ2-7; D assignment may be TRBD1 or TRBD2 (5 bases each). The DNA end favors TRBJ2-5, so the J call may be wrong. Germline CDR1 and CDR2: MNHEY and SMNVEV (reference sequence). This CDR3 is 14 amino acids long. The CDR3 loop reads CASSMGPGTETQYF. The DNA of the CDR3 is TGTGCCAGCTCTATGGGACCAGGCACGGAGACCCAGTACTTC.

In its sample, this clonotype was seen many times. This sequence joins TRBV9 and TRBJ2-5; possibly TRBD2 for D (6 bases). The CDR3 is made up of 14 amino acids. Trimming took 4 bases from V and 4 from J, leaving 14 bases between them. CDR1 is SGDLS and CDR2 is YYNGEE in the germline V gene. The CDR3 loop is CASSTGTLRETQYF. CDR3 DNA sequence: TGTGCCAGCAGCACCGGGACTTTGCGAGAGACCCAGTACTTC.

This clonotype was recorded at least ten times. This sequence may be a read error, since a much larger clone differs from it by one base. This rearrangement joins TRBV20-1 to TRBJ2-5; TRBD2 might be the D (7 bases). Germline loops: CDR1 DFQATT, CDR2 SNEGSKA (reference sequence). V was clipped by 5 bases and J by 11 bases, with 27 bases between them. The CDR3 sequence is 15 residues long. CDR3 bases: TGCAGTGCTCCGGGGGGCGGGGCAAAATGGGGTGAGCAGTACTTC. Translated: CSAPGGGAKWGEQYF.

The chain employs TRBV12-3 or TRBV12-4 and TRBJ1-5; the D is unclear. With 5 bases removed from V and 3 bases from J, the gap between germline ends came to 8 bases. The CDR3 spans 13 residues. CDR3 region: CASSAGLNQPQHF. CDR3 DNA: TGTGCCAGCAGTGCGGGTCTCAATCAGCCCCAGCATTTT.